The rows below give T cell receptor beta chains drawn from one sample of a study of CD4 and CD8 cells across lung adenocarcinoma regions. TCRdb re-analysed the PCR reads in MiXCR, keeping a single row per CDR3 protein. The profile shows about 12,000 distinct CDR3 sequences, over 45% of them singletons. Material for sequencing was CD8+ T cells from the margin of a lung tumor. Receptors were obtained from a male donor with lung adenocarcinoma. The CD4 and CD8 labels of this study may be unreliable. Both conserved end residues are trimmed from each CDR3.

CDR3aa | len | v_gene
ASSSGTGGTGELF | 13 | TRBV27
ASSPLAGGYNEQY | 13 | TRBV6-1
ASSLVLAGGGQETQF | 15 | TRBV7-2
ASRAGPGGRAKKTQY | 15 | TRBV6-1
ASSQILPPYEQY | 12 | TRBV27
ASSYSGQGARVTQY | 14 | TRBV6-5
ASSGTRGPYEQF | 12 | TRBV6-1
ASGGGRYNEQF | 11 | TRBV7-9
ATSREFRGTPYNEQF | 15 | TRBV15
ASSLAVEETQY | 11 | TRBV12-3/TRBV12-4
ASSSAGTSSYTQY | 13 | TRBV7-2